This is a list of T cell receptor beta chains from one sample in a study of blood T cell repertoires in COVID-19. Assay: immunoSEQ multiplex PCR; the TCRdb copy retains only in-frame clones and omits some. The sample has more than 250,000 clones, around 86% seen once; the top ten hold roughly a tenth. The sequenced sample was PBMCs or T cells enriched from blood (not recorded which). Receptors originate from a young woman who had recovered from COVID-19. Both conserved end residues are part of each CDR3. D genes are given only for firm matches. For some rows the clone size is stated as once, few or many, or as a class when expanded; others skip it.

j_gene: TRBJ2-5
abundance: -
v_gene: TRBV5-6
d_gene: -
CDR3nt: TGTGCCAGCAGCTTTGGGGCTTTAGGGGGGACCCAGTACTTC
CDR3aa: CASSFGALGGTQYF

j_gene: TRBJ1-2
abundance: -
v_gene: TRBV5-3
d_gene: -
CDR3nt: TGTGCCAGAAGCTTGGGTCAGGGGACACTTTCTAACTATGGCTACACCTTC
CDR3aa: CARSLGQGTLSNYGYTF

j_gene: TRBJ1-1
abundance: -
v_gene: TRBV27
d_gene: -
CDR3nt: TGTGCCAGCAGTTTATGGGGGGGTAGTAGCACTGAAGCTTTCTTT
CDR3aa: CASSLWGGSSTEAFF

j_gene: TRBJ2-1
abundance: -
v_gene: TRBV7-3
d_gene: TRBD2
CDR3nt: TGTGCCAGCAGCTTAGTAGCGGGGGGGATCGATGAGCAGTTCTTC
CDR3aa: CASSLVAGGIDEQFF

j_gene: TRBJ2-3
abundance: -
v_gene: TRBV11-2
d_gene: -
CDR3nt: TGTGCCAGCAGCCGTGAGTGGGGCTCTTCAGATACGCAGTATTTT
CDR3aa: CASSREWGSSDTQYF

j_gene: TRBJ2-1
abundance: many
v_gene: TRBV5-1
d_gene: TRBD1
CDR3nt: TGCGCCAGCAGCTTGACAGGGGGATTCTCCTACAATGAGCAGTTCTTC
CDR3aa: CASSLTGGFSYNEQFF

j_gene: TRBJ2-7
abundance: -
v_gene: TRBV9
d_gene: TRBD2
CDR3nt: TGTGCCAGCAGCGTAGCAGCGGGAGGGGGCTCCTACGAGCAGTACTTC
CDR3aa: CASSVAAGGGSYEQYF

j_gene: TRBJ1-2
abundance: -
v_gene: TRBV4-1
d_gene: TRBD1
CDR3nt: TGCGCCAGCAGCCACTCCGGGACAGACTATGGCTACACCTTC
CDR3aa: CASSHSGTDYGYTF

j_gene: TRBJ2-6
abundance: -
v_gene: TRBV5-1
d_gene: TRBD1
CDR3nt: TGCGCCAGCAGCTTGGGACAGGGGGCGCTATCTGGGGCCAACGTCCTGACTTTC
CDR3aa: CASSLGQGALSGANVLTF

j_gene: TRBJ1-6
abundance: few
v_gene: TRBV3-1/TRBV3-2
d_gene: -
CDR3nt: TGTGCCAGCAGCCAAGTAGTGGGAGACTCACCCCTCCACTTT
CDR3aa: CASSQVVGDSPLHF

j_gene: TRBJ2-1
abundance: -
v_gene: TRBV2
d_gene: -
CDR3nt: TGTGCCAGCGGTAGAAACAATGAGCAGTTCTTC
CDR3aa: CASGRNNEQFF

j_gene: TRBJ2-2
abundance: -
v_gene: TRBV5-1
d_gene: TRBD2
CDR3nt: TGCGCCAGCAGCCCCTCTAGCGGGAGGGCCATCGGGGAGCTGTTTTTT
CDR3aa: CASSPSSGRAIGELFF

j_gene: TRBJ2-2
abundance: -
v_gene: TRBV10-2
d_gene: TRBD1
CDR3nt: TGCGCCAGTCAGGACAGGACCTTCACCGGGGAGCTGTTTTTT
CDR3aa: CASQDRTFTGELFF

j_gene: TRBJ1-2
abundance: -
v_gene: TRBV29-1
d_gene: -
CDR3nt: TGCAGCGCCGCTGAGTTTGGCTATGGCTACACCTTC
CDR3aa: CSAAEFGYGYTF

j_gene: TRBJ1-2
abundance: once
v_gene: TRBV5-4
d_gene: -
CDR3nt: TGTGCCAGCAGCTTGGACGCACAAGGCTACACCTTC
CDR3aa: CASSLDAQGYTF

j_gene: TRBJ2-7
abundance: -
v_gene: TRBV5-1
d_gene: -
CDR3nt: TGCGCCAGCAGCGGCAGGCTCCCGGGGGACGAGCAGTACTTC
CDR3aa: CASSGRLPGDEQYF

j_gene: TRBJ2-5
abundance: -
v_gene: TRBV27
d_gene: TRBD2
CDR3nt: TGTGCCAGCAATAGGGTGGGAGGGATTCAAGAGACCCAGTACTTC
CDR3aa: CASNRVGGIQETQYF

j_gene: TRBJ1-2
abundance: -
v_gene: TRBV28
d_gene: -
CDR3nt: TGTGCCAGCAGTAGGGGGGGCAGGGCAATCTATGGCTACACCTTC
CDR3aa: CASSRGGRAIYGYTF

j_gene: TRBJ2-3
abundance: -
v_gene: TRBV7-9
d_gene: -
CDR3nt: TGTGCCAGCAGCTTAGTTCGTACAGATACGCAGTATTTT
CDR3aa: CASSLVRTDTQYF

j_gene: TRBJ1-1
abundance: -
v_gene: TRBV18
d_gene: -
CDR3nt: TGTGCCAGCTCACAACTACAGGAGAGCCCTGAAGCTTTCTTT
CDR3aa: CASSQLQESPEAFF

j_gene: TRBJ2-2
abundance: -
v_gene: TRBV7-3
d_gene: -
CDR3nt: TGTGCCAGCAGCCGGCACGTTCCAACTAGCAGAGCCGGGGAGCTGTTTTTT
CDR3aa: CASSRHVPTSRAGELFF

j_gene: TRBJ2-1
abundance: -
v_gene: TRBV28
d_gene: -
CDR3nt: TGTGCCAGCAGTTTAATAGTAGGGCAGGGAAGGAATGAGCAGTTCTTC
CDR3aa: CASSLIVGQGRNEQFF

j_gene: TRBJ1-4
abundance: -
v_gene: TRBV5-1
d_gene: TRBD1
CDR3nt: TGCGCCAGCAGCTCGGGACAGTCAACTAATGAAAAACTGTTTTTT
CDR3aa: CASSSGQSTNEKLFF

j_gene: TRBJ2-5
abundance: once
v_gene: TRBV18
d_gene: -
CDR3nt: TGTGCCAGCTCACGGACATCCCCCAATAACCAAGAGACCCAGTACTTC
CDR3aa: CASSRTSPNNQETQYF

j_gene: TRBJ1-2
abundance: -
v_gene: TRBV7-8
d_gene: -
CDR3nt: TGTGCCAGCAGCTTAGAGAGTCAGGGACTTAATGGCTACACCTTC
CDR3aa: CASSLESQGLNGYTF

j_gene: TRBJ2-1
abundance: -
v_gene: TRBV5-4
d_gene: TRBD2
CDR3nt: TGTGCCAGCAGCTCCGATCTAGCGGGAGTCTACAATGAGCAGTTCTTC
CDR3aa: CASSSDLAGVYNEQFF

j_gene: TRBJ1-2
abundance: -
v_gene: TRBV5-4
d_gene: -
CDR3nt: TGTGCCAGCAGCTTGGGGGGCGCCGACTATGGCTACACCTTC
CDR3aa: CASSLGGADYGYTF

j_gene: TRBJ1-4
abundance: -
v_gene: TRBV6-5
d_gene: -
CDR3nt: TGTGCCAGCAGTTACTCTCAGTTAACTAATGAAAAACTGTTTTTT
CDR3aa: CASSYSQLTNEKLFF

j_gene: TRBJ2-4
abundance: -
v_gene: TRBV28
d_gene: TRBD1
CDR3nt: TGTGCCAGCAGGACGGGACAGGGAAAAAACATTCAGTACTTC
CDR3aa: CASRTGQGKNIQYF

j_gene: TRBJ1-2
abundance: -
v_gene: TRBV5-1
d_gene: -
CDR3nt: TGCGCCAGCAGCTTGAATGGACAGTATGGCTACACCTTC
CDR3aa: CASSLNGQYGYTF

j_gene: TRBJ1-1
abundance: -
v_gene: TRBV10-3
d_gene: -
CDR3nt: TGTGCCATCAGTGGCCACTTTGAAGCTTTCTTT
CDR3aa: CAISGHFEAFF

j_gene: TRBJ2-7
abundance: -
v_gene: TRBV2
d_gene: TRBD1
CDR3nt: TGTGCCAGCAGTGCTGACAGGGGTGGATACGAGCAGTACTTC
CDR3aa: CASSADRGGYEQYF

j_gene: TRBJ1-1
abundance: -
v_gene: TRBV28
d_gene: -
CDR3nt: TGTGCCAGCAGTTTATCGCGACAGGATACTGAAGCTTTCTTT
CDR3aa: CASSLSRQDTEAFF

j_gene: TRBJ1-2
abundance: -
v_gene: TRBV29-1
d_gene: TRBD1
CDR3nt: TGCAGCGTTCAAGGGACAGGGGCAACTAACTATGGCTACACCTTC
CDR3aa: CSVQGTGATNYGYTF

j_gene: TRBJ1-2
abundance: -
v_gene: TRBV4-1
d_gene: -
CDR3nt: TGCGCCAGCAGCCAAGTAGGGGCCCCTAACTATGGCTACACCTTC
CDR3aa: CASSQVGAPNYGYTF

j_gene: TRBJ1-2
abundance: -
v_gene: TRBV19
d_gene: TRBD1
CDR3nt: TGTGCCAGTAGTCCAAACCCCGGGACAGGCTATGGCTACACCTTC
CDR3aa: CASSPNPGTGYGYTF

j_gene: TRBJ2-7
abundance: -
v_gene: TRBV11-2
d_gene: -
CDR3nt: TGTGCCAGCAGCTTAGCCAGGGGACACGAGCAGTACTTC
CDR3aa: CASSLARGHEQYF

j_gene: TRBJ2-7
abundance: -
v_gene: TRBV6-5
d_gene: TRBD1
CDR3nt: TGTGCCAGTCCTGGACAGGGACCCTACGAGCAGTACTTC
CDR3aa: CASPGQGPYEQYF

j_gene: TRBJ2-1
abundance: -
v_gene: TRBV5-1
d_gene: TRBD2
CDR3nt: TGCGCCAGCAGCCTGCTAGCGGGGGGCCCCTCCGAGAATGAGCAGTTCTTC
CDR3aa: CASSLLAGGPSENEQFF